This passage covers 18 T cell receptor beta chains from one sample sequenced in a study of OX40 agonist ivuxolimab in advanced cancers. The method was immunoSEQ multiplex PCR; TCRdb's version includes in-frame clones alone and lacks a portion of them. Found here are roughly 100,000 clones, about 85% of them singletons; the top ten hold 3.8%. Source: CD4+ or CD8+ T cells sorted from blood, taken in a trial of the OX40 agonist ivuxolimab. These receptors were obtained from an adult with an advanced solid tumor such as melanoma, head and neck, liver or kidney cancer.

This clone has more than one count but fewer than ten. V usage is TRBV25-1 and J usage is TRBJ1-2; D might be TRBD1 (5 bases). CDR3 length equals 12 residues. The V end was cut by 7 bases, the J end by 6 bases, with 12 bases between. Germline assignment: CDR1 MGHDK and CDR2 SYGVNS. The CDR3 DNA is TGTGCCAGCACCTCCGGGGCCCATGGCTACACCTTC. Translation gives CASTSGAHGYTF.

This chain uses TRBV2 with TRBJ2-2; weak D call: TRBD1 (6 bases). V lost 6 bases and J 6 bases, leaving 11 bases between the germline ends. This CDR3 spans 13 amino acids. Germline V gene sequence: CDR1 SNHLY, CDR2 FYNNEI. CDR3 loop: CASRQRGSGELFF. CDR3 DNA: TGTGCCAGCAGGCAGAGGGGGTCCGGGGAGCTGTTTTTT.

The chain joins TRBV28 to TRBJ1-4; D unclear. Between the trimmed V and J ends, which lost 7 bases and 8 bases, there was a span of 14 bases. In germline, CDR1 is MDHEN, CDR2 SYDVKM. The CDR3 length is 13 residues. The CDR3 sequence is CASIGEAREKLFF. The CDR3 nucleotides are TGTGCCAGCATTGGAGAGGCTCGAGAAAAACTGTTTTTT.

This chain connects TRBV28 to TRBJ2-7; 8 nucleotides match TRBD1. The CDR3 sequence is 15 residues long. Germline CDR1 and CDR2: MDHEN and SYDVKM. The ends lost 7 bases at V and 3 bases at J; junction bases unmatched: 11. In DNA form, the CDR3 reads TGTGCCAGCAACCCTACAGGTGGACAGGGCTACGAGCAGTACTTC. Translated, it gives CASNPTGGQGYEQYF.

V is TRBV6-4 and J is TRBJ2-2; no definite D call. Trimming removed 3 bases at V and 4 bases at J, with 15 bases between. The CDR3 covers 16 residues. The germline V gene encodes CDR1 MRHNA and CDR2 SNTAGT. This chain's CDR3 is CASSDRWAASTGELFF. DNA for the CDR3: TGTGCCAGCAGTGATAGGTGGGCAGCGAGCACCGGGGAGCTGTTTTTT.

For the CDR3, the DNA is TGTGCCAGCAGCTCACAGGTGTGGGACACTGAAGCTTTCTTT. Protein: CASSSQVWDTEAFF. J is TRBJ1-1 and V is TRBV7-8; possible D gene TRBD1, 5 bases. This CDR3 region has 14 residues. Germline CDR1 and CDR2: SGHVS and FQNEAQ. V lost 4 bases to trimming and J lost 3 bases, with 12 bases between them.

This chain connects TRBV7-8 to TRBJ2-1; D could derive from TRBD1 or TRBD2 (5 bases each). Trimming took 4 bases from V and 12 from J, leaving 25 bases between them. Looked up from germline, CDR1 is SGHVS and CDR2 is FQNEAQ. This CDR3 is 16 amino acids long. CDR3 coding DNA: TGTGCCAGCAGCTACGCGTTGCTCGGGACGGCTAGTGGGCAGTTCTTC. It specifies CASSYALLGTASGQFF.

V usage is TRBV19 and J usage is TRBJ2-1, with a possible D match to TRBD2 (5 bases). Germline loops: CDR1 LNHDA, CDR2 SQIVND (reference sequence). The CDR3 contains 12 residues. V was trimmed by 6 bases and J by 3 bases, leaving 6 bases between them. In DNA, the CDR3 is TGTGCCAGTAGAGGACTCTACAATGAGCAGTTCTTC. Protein: CASRGLYNEQFF.

In its sample, this clone was seen once. V usage is TRBV27 and J usage is TRBJ2-2, with D uncertain. Germline CDR1 and CDR2: MNHEY and SMNVEV (reference sequence). This CDR3 contains 15 residues. Trimming cost V 0 bases and J 0 bases, with 5 bases left between them. The CDR3 DNA reads as TGTGCCAGCAGTTTATCAACTACGAACACCGGGGAGCTGTTTTTT. It is translated as CASSLSTTNTGELFF.

The gene calls are TRBV7-9 and TRBJ2-7; 10 bases line up with TRBD1. The CDR3 runs 16 residues. The J segment lost 5 bases and the V segment lost 1 base, leaving 8 bases of the junction unmatched. Germline V gene data show CDR1 as SEHNR and CDR2 as FQNEAQ (reference sequence). The CDR3 bases are TGTGCCAGCAGCTTAGTCACCGGGACAGGGGACCACGAGCAGTACTTC. The encoded protein is CASSLVTGTGDHEQYF.

V usage is TRBV7-2 and J usage is TRBJ2-7, with TRBD1 matching over 8 bases. The junction had 10 bases not matched to a gene; V was cut back by 7 bases and J by 5 bases. Per germline, CDR1 SGHTA and CDR2 FQGNSA. This CDR3 contains 14 residues. This CDR3 reads CASKLQGVADEQYF. As DNA, the CDR3 is TGTGCCAGCAAGTTACAGGGGGTCGCCGACGAGCAGTACTTC.

This clone was seen a handful of times. This rearrangement joins TRBV4-3 to TRBJ2-7, with TRBD2 identical over 7 bases. Germline values: CDR1 LGHNA, CDR2 YSLEER. The CDR3 extends over 20 amino acids. The trim removed 0 bases at V and 0 bases at J, leaving 17 bases unmatched. The CDR3 DNA follows: TGCGCCAGCAGCCAAGAACAACTAGCGTCTCTCTCCGGCAACTCCTACGAGCAGTACTTC. Its translation: CASSQEQLASLSGNSYEQYF.

This clone was seen only once. The chain has TRBV18 and TRBJ2-7, with D perhaps assigned TRBD1 or TRBD2 (5 bases each). CDR3 size: 15 residues. Trimming shortened V by 8 bases and J by 3 bases, and 20 bases separated the two germline ends. Germline loops: CDR1 KGHSH, CDR2 LQKENI. The CDR3 coding sequence is TGTGCCAGCCGGCTTCATCGGGGCTTAGACTACGAGCAGTACTTC. Residues: CASRLHRGLDYEQYF. Full variable domain (missing parts from reference TRBV18 and TRBJ2-7): NAGVMQNPRHLVRRRGQEARLRCSPMKGHSHVYWYRQLPEEGLKFMVYLQKENIIDESGMPKERFSAEFPKEGPSILRIQQVVRGDSAAYFCASRLHRGLDYEQYFGPGTRLTVT.

This sequence joins TRBV27 and TRBJ2-5; 9 bases agree with TRBD2. Trimming cost V 7 bases and J 3 bases; bases outside gene matches: 12. The CDR3 runs 16 residues. Germline V gene lookup returns CDR1 MNHEY and CDR2 SMNVEV (reference sequence). CDR3 amino acids: CASTKLAGGPKETQYF. Here the CDR3 DNA reads TGTGCCAGCACCAAATTGGCGGGAGGGCCCAAAGAGACCCAGTACTTC.

This clone was detected only once. The J gene is TRBJ2-7, the V gene TRBV9; D is perhaps TRBD2 (5 bases). The CDR3 runs 14 residues. V was cut by 0 bases and J by 7 bases, with 14 bases left in between. The V gene's germline CDR1 is SGDLS and CDR2 YYNGEE. CDR3 nucleotides: TGTGCCAGCAGCGTAGACTCCGCTTCGGGGGAGCAGTACTTC. Residues: CASSVDSASGEQYF.

The chain uses TRBV13 and TRBJ2-3; 9 bases are shared with TRBD2. CDR1 and CDR2 (germline): PRHDT, FYEKMQ (reference sequence). With 5 bases clipped from V and 3 bases from J, the junction kept 6 bases outside the gene matches. The CDR3 is 15 residues long. CDR3 in amino acids: CASSPRLADTDTQYF. The CDR3 DNA reads TGTGCCAGCAGCCCCAGACTAGCGGATACAGATACGCAGTATTTT.

The rearrangement links TRBV19 to TRBJ1-5; 7 bases agree with TRBD1. V shed 5 bases and J 0 bases; nucleotides not matched to a gene: 22. From germline, CDR1 is LNHDA and CDR2 SQIVND (reference sequence). This CDR3 comprises 21 residues. CDR3 bases: TGTGCCAGTAGTTGGGTAAACCCGGGACAGACGAAACCTTATAGCAATCAGCCCCAGCATTTT. This codes for CASSWVNPGQTKPYSNQPQHF.

V and J are TRBV5-1 and TRBJ2-3; D may be TRBD2 (5 bases). This CDR3 comprises 15 residues. CDR1 and CDR2 from the germline V gene are SGHRS and YFSETQ. The V end was cut by 1 base, the J end by 1 base, with 10 bases between. As DNA, the CDR3 is TGCGCCAGCAGCTTGTTTGGCGGGCGCACAGATACGCAGTATTTT. Its protein product is CASSLFGGRTDTQYF.